Presented here are 15 T cell receptor beta chains from one specimen sequenced in a study of identifying expanded T cells in peripheral blood. The repertoire was sequenced with immunoSEQ multiplex PCR; TCRdb's copy has only in-frame clones and lacks some. Of around 100,000 clones in the sample, around 89% are singletons; the top ten hold around 17%. Specimen: blood. These receptors all stem from a person between 18 and 75 years old in good health.

V gene TRBV30 combines with J gene TRBJ1-2; a possible D gene is TRBD1 (6 bases). Germline loops: CDR1 GTSNPN, CDR2 SVGIG (reference sequence). The V end was cut by 4 bases, the J end by 10 bases, with 10 bases between. The length of the CDR3 is 10 residues. The CDR3 coding sequence is TGTGCCTGGAAGGCAGGGGTCTACACCTTC. It is translated as CAWKAGVYTF.

This chain joins TRBV27 and TRBJ2-1, with 8 positions matching TRBD1. Germline CDR1 and CDR2: MNHEY and SMNVEV (reference sequence). This CDR3 spans 16 amino acids. The junction had 6 bases not matched to a gene; V was cut back by 5 bases and J by 0 bases. The CDR3 sequence: CASSRTGPHSYNEQFF. The DNA for the CDR3 is TGTGCCAGCAGTCGGACAGGGCCCCACTCCTACAATGAGCAGTTCTTC.

The CDR3 DNA sequence: TGTGCCAGCAGCTCCCCTCAGATTTTAGCCTCGTCCTACAATGAGCAGTTCTTC. This codes for CASSSPQILASSYNEQFF. The chain carries TRBV7-9 and TRBJ2-1, with D unresolved. Trimming removed 4 bases from V and 1 base from J, with 20 bases in between. This CDR3 is 18 amino acids long. CDR1 SEHNR and CDR2 FQNEAQ come from the germline V gene (reference sequence).

The chain carries TRBV11-2 and TRBJ2-7, with D perhaps being TRBD1 or TRBD2 (5 bases each). The germline V gene encodes CDR1 SGHAT and CDR2 FQNNGV. With 5 bases removed from V and 2 bases from J, the gap between germline ends came to 16 bases. This CDR3 comprises 15 residues. The CDR3 nucleotides read TGTGCCAGCAGCGACCCGGGGCAGGGAGCCTACGAGCAGTACTTC. This gives the protein CASSDPGQGAYEQYF. The variable domain in full, with the rest retrieved from reference TRBV11-2 and TRBJ2-7, is EAGVAQSPRYKIIEKRQSVAFWCNPISGHATLYWYQQILGQGPKLLIQFQNNGVVDDSQLPKDRFSAERLKGVDSTLKIQPAKLEDSAVYLCASSDPGQGAYEQYFGPGTRLTVT.

This chain connects TRBV28 to TRBJ2-5; D is undetermined. The CDR3 is made up of 13 amino acids. Deletions cut 8 bases from V and 2 bases from J, with 12 bases between. The V gene's germline CDR1 is MDHEN and CDR2 SYDVKM. CDR3 sequence: CASCQLAQETQYF. DNA of the CDR3: TGTGCCAGCTGTCAACTGGCGCAAGAGACCCAGTACTTC.

About this clone itself: A read error may account for a junction end that differs from germline. The CDR3 is CASSPRGGQKTQYF. The CDR3 region has the DNA TGTGCCAGCAGCCCGCGGGGGGGCCAAAAGACCCAGTACTTC. The chain combines TRBV7-2 with TRBJ2-5; TRBD2 agrees at 9 bases. CDR3 length equals 14 residues. CDR1 and CDR2 from the germline V gene are SGHTA and FQGNSA.

The chain links TRBV6-5 to TRBJ1-4; D uncertain. Germline V gene lookup returns CDR1 MNHEY and CDR2 SVGAGI. V was cut by 4 bases and J by 1 base, with 10 bases left in between. This CDR3 comprises 15 residues. The CDR3 sequence is CASSSPGGTNEKLFF. DNA of the CDR3: TGTGCCAGCAGTTCACCAGGAGGAACTAATGAAAAACTGTTTTTT.

This chain uses TRBV5-4 with TRBJ2-7; TRBD1 aligns across 8 bases. The CDR3 sequence is 16 residues long. The junction had 13 bases not matched to a gene; V was cut back by 4 bases and J by 4 bases. The germline gives CDR1 SGHNT, CDR2 YYREEE (reference sequence). For the CDR3, the DNA is TGTGCCAGCAGCCAACGACAGGGGTTGGATCGATACGAGCAGTACTTC. This sequence encodes CASSQRQGLDRYEQYF.

This chain joins TRBV29-1 and TRBJ1-4; D unresolved. This CDR3 is 13 amino acids long. Germline CDR1 is SQVTM and CDR2 is ANQGSEA. V was shortened by 3 bases and J by 5 bases, with 10 bases between the two germline ends. Written as DNA, the CDR3 is TGCAGCGTTGAGGTGGGAGGGAATGAAAAACTGTTTTTT. Protein product: CSVEVGGNEKLFF. Together with reference TRBV29-1 and TRBJ1-4, the CDR3 gives the full variable domain: SAVISQKPSRDICQRGTSLTIQCQVDSQVTMMFWYRQQPGQSLTLIATANQGSEATYESGFVIDKFPISRPNLTFSTLTVSNMSPEDSSIYLCSVEVGGNEKLFFGSGTQLSVL.

This chain links TRBV6-5 with TRBJ2-1; perhaps TRBD2 as D (6 bases). The CDR3 extends over 16 amino acids. CDR1 MNHEY and CDR2 SVGAGI come from the germline V gene. The V end lost 2 bases, the J end lost 0 bases, and 11 bases lay between the germline ends. CDR3: CASSYRDSFSYNEQFF. The CDR3 nucleotides are TGTGCCAGCAGTTACCGGGACTCATTCTCCTACAATGAGCAGTTCTTC.

This chain joins TRBV5-1 and TRBJ1-1; D is unclear. There are 13 residues in the CDR3. Between the trimmed V and J ends, which lost 0 bases and 7 bases, there was a span of 10 bases. The germline V gene has CDR1 SGHRS and CDR2 YFSETQ. The CDR3 loop is CASSLEVSNEAFF. The CDR3 nucleotides are TGCGCCAGCAGCTTGGAGGTAAGCAATGAAGCTTTCTTT.

This clone was recorded a few times. The chain uses TRBV27 and TRBJ2-5; D is possibly TRBD2 (7 bases). The CDR3 covers 14 residues. Trimming shortened V by 3 bases and J by 5 bases, and 13 bases separated the two germline ends. Per germline, CDR1 MNHEY and CDR2 SMNVEV (reference sequence). The CDR3: CASSLGGAGETQYF. DNA for the CDR3: TGTGCCAGCAGTTTGGGGGGGGCGGGGGAGACCCAGTACTTC.

This chain uses TRBV6-5 with TRBJ1-5; TRBD1 agrees at 7 bases. Germline CDR1 and CDR2: MNHEY and SVGAGI. V shed 9 bases, J shed 4 bases, and the junction held 9 bases outside the gene matches. The CDR3 covers 14 residues. This CDR3 is CARSQGQSNQPQHF. In nucleotides, the CDR3 is TGTGCCAGATCCCAGGGACAGTCTAATCAGCCCCAGCATTTT.

V is TRBV5-6 and J is TRBJ2-3; the D gene is possibly TRBD1 (6 bases). In germline, CDR1 is SGHDT, CDR2 YYEEEE. The V gene lost 0 bases and the J gene lost 5 bases, with 25 bases spanning the gap. The CDR3 has 19 amino acids. Here the CDR3 reads CASSLGLRAQGISRDTQYF. The CDR3 bases are TGTGCCAGCAGCTTGGGTCTACGGGCACAGGGAATTTCAAGAGATACGCAGTATTTT.

The chain joins TRBV25-1 to TRBJ1-5; tentative D call: TRBD1 (6 bases). CDR1 is MGHDK, CDR2 SYGVNS, per germline. V was pared by 9 bases and J by 0 bases, with 15 bases between. The CDR3 consists of 15 residues. The CDR3 is CASPRDMNSNQPQHF. Written as DNA, the CDR3 is TGTGCCAGTCCCCGGGACATGAATAGCAATCAGCCCCAGCATTTT.